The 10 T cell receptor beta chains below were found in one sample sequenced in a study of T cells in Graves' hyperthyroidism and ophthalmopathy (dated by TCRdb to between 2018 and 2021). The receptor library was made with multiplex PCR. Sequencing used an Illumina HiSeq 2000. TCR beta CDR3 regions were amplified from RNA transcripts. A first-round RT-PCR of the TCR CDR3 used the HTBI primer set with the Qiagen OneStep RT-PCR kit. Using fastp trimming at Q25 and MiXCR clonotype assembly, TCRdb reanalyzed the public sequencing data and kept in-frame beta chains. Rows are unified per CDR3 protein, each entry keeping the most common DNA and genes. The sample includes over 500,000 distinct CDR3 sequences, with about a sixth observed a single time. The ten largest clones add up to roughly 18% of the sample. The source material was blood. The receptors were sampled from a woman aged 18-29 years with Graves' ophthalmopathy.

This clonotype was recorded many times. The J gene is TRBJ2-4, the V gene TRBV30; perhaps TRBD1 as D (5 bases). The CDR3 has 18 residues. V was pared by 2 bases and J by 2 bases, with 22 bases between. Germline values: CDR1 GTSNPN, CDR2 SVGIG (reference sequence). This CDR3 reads CAWSTRLDRKETKNIQYF. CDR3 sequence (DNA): TGTGCCTGGAGTACCCGACTTGACAGAAAGGAAACCAAAAACATTCAGTACTTC.

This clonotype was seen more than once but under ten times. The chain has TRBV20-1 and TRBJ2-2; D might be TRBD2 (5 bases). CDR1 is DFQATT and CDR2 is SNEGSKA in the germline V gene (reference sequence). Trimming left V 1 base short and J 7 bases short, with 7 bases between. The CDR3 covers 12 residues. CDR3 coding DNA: TGCAGTGCTAGAGGGGGAGACGGGGAGCTGTTTTTT. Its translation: CSARGGDGELFF.

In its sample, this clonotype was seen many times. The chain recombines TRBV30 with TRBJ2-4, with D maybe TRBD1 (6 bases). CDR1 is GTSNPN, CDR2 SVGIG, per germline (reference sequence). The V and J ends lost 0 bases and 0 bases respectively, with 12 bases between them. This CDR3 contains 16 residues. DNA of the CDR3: TGTGCCTGGAGTGTGCTAGCACAGGGAGCCAAAAACATTCAGTACTTC. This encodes CAWSVLAQGAKNIQYF.

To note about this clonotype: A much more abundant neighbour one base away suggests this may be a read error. Here the CDR3 DNA reads TGTGCCAGCGGCCCGAGCCCGGGAGGCACTGAAGCTTTCTTT. It specifies CASGPSPGGTEAFF. This sequence joins TRBV7-9 and TRBJ1-1, with D uncertain. Trimming took off 8 bases at V and 4 bases at J, with 17 bases between the two ends. Germline V gives CDR1 SEHNR, CDR2 FQNEAQ (reference sequence). The CDR3 runs to 14 residues.

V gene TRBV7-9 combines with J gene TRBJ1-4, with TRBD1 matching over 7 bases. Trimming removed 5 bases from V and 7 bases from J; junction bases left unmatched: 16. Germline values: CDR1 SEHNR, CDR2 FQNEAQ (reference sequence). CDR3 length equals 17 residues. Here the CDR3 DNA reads TGTGCCAGCAGCCCACCGGGTTTACAGGGGTATGGTGAAAAACTGTTTTTT. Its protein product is CASSPPGLQGYGEKLFF.

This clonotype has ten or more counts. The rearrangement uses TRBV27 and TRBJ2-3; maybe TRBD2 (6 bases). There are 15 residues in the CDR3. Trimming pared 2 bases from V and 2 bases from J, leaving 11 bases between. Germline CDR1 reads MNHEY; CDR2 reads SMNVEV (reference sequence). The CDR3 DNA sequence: TGTGCCAGCAGTTTACTCTCGGGAGCCACAGATACGCAGTATTTT. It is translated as CASSLLSGATDTQYF.

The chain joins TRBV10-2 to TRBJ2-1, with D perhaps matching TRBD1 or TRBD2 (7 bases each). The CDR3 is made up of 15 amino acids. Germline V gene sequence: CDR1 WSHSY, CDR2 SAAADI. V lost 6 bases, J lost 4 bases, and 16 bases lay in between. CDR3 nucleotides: TGCGCCAGCAGAGTTGACAGGGAGGGTTACAATGAGCAGTTCTTC. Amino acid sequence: CASRVDREGYNEQFF.

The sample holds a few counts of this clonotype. CDR3 protein: CASSYGTGGIDTQYF. The CDR3 DNA reads as TGTGCCAGCAGTTATGGGACAGGGGGGATTGATACGCAGTATTTT. This rearrangement joins TRBV6-5 to TRBJ2-3, with TRBD1 identical over 11 bases. Germline CDR1 reads MNHEY; CDR2 reads SVGAGI. The CDR3 sequence is 15 residues long. With 3 bases clipped from V and 6 bases from J, the junction kept 5 bases outside the gene matches.

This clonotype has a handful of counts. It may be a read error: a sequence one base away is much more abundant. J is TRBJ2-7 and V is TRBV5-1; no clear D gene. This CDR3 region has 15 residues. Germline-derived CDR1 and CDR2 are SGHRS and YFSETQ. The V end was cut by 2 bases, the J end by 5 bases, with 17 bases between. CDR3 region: CASSFAQDGRHEQYF. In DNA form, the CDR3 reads TGCGCCAGCAGCTTCGCCCAGGACGGACGCCACGAGCAGTACTTC.

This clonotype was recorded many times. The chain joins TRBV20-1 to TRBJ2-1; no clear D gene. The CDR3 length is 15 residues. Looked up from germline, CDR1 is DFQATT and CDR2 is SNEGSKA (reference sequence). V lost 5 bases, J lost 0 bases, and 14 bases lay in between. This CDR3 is CSAPPLNPSYNEQFF. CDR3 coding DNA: TGCAGTGCTCCCCCTCTTAATCCCTCCTACAATGAGCAGTTCTTC.